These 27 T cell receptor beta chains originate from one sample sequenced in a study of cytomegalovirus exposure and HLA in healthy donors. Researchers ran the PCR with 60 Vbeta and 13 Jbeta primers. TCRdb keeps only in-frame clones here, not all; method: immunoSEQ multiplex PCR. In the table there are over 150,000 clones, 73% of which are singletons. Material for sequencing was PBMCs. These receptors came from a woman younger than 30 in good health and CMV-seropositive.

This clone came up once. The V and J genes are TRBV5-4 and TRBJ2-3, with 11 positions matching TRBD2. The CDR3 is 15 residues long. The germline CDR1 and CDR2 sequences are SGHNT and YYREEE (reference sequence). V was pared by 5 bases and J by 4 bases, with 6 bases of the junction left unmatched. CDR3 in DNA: TGTGCCAGCAGACCCGGGACTAGCGGCGCAGATACGCAGTATTTT. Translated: CASRPGTSGADTQYF.

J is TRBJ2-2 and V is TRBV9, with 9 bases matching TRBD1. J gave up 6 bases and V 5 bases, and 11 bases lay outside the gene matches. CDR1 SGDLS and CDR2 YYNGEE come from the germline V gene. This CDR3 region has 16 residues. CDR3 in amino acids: CASSETGTGISGELFF. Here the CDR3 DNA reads TGTGCCAGCAGTGAAACCGGGACAGGGATTTCCGGGGAGCTGTTTTTT.

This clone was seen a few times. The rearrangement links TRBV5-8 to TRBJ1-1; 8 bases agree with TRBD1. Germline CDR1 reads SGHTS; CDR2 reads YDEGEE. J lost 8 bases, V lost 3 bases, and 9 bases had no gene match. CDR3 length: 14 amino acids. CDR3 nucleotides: TGTGCCAGCAGCTCGCCGGACAGGGCCTTAGAAGCTTTCTTT. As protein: CASSSPDRALEAFF.

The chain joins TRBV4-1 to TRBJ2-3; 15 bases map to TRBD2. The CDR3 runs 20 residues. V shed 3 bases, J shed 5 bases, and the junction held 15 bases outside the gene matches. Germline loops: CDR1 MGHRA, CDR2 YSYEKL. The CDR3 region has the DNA TGCGCCAGCAGCCAGCCTGGACTAGCGGGGGGGCGGCATCGCTTAGATACGCAGTATTTT. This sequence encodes CASSQPGLAGGRHRLDTQYF.

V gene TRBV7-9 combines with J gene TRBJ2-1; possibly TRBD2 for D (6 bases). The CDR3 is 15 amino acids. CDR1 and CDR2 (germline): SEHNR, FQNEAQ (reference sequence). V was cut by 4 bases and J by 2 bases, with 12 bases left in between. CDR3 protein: CASSSRTKAYNEQFF. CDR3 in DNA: TGTGCCAGCAGCTCGAGGACTAAAGCCTACAATGAGCAGTTCTTC.

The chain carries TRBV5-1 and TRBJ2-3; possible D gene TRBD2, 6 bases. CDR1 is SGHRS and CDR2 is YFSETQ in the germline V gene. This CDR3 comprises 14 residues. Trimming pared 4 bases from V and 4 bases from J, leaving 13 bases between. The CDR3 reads CASSPQTSSDTQYF. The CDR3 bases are TGCGCCAGCAGCCCGCAGACTAGTTCAGATACGCAGTATTTT.

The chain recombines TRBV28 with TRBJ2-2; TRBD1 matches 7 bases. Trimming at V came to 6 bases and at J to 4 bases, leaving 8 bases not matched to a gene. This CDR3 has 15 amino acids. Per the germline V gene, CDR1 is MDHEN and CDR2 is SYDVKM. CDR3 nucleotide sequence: TGTGCCAGCAGGCGACAGGGACGGGGCACCGGGGAGCTGTTTTTT. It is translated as CASRRQGRGTGELFF.

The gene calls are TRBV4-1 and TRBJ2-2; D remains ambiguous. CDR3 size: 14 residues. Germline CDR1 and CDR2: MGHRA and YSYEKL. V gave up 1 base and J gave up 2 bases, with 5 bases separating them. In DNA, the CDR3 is TGCGCCAGCAGCCAAGCACTAAACACCGGGGAGCTGTTTTTT. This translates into CASSQALNTGELFF.

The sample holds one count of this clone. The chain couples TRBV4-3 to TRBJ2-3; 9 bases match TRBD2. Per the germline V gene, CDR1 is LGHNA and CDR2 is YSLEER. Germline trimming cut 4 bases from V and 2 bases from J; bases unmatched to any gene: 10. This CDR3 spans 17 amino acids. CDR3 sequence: CASSPTTGLADTDTQYF. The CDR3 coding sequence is TGCGCCAGCAGCCCAACTACGGGACTAGCAGACACAGATACGCAGTATTTT.

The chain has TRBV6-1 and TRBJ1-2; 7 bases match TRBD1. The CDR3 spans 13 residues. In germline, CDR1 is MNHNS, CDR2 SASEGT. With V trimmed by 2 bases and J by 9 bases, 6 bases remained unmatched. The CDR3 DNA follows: TGTGCCAGCAGTGAACACAGGGGTGTGAGCTACACCTTC. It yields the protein CASSEHRGVSYTF.

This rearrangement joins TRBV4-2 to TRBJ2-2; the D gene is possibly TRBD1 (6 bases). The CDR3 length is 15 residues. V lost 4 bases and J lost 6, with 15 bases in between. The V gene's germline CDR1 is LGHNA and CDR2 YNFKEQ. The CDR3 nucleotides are TGTGCCAGCAGCCGGGGACAAGAATCGGCCGGGGAGCTGTTTTTT. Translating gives CASSRGQESAGELFF.

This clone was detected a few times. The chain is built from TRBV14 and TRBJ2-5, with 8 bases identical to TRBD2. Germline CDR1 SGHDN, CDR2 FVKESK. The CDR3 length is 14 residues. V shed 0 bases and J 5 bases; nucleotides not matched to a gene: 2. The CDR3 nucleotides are TGTGCCAGCAGCCAAGATGGGACTAGGGAGACCCAGTACTTC. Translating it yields CASSQDGTRETQYF.

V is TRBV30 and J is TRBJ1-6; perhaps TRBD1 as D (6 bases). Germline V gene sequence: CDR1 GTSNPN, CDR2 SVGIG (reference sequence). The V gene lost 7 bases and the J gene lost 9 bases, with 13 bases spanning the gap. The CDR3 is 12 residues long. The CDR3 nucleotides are TGTGCCTTGGGACAAAGTGGTTCACCCCTCCACTTT. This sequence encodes CALGQSGSPLHF. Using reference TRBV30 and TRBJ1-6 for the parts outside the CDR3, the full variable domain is SQTIHQWPATLVQPVGSPLSLECTVEGTSNPNLYWYRQAAGRGLQLLFYSVGIGQISSEVPQNLSASRPQDRQFILSSKKLLLSDSGFYLCALGQSGSPLHFGNGTRLTVT.

The CDR3 spells CASSRPSGGSGANVLTF. The CDR3 DNA sequence: TGTGCCAGCAGCCGCCCGTCAGGGGGCTCTGGGGCCAACGTCCTGACTTTC. The chain links TRBV7-9 to TRBJ2-6; 7 nucleotides line up with TRBD1. From germline, CDR1 is SEHNR and CDR2 FQNEAQ (reference sequence). The CDR3 loop spans 17 amino acids. V was pared by 5 bases and J by 0 bases, with 7 bases of the junction left unmatched.

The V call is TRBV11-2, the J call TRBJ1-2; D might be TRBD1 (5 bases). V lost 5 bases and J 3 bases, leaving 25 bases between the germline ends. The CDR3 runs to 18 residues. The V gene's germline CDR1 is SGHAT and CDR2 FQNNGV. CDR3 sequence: CASSLSGGLTSADYGYTF. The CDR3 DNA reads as TGTGCCAGCAGCCTTTCGGGGGGACTGACATCAGCAGACTATGGCTACACCTTC.

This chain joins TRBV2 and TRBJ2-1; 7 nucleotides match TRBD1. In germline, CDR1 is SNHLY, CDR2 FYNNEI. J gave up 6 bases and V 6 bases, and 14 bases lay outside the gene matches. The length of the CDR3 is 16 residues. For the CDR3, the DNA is TGTGCCAGCAGCAGTGATAGACAGGGCGGCGGCAATGAGCAGTTCTTC. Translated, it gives CASSSDRQGGGNEQFF.

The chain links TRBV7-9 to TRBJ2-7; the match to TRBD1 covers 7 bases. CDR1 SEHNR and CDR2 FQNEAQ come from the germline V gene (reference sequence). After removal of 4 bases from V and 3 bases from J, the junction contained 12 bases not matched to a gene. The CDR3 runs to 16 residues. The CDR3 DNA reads TGTGCCAGCAGCTCGACGACGGGACAGTCCCACTACGAGCAGTACTTC. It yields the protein CASSSTTGQSHYEQYF.

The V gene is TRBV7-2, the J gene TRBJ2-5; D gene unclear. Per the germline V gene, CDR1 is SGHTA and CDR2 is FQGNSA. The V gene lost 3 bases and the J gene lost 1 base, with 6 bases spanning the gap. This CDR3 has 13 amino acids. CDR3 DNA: TGTGCCAGCAGCTTCGCAGTCCAAGAGACCCAGTACTTC. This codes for CASSFAVQETQYF.

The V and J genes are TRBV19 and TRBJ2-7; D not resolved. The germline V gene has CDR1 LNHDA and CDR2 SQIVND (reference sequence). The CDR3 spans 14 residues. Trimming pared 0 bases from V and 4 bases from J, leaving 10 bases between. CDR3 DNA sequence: TGTGCCAGTAGTATAGACGGCAGGTGGTACGAGCAGTACTTC. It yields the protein CASSIDGRWYEQYF.

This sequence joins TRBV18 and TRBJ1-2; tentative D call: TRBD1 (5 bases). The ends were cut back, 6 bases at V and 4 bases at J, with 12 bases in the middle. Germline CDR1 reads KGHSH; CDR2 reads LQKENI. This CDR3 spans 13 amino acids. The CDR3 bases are TGTGCCAGCTCCTTAATGGACACCTATGGCTACACCTTC. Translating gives CASSLMDTYGYTF.

CDR3 amino acids: CASSWAGTQFF. As DNA, the CDR3 is TGTGCCAGCAGCTGGGCGGGGACTCAGTTCTTC. The V gene is TRBV7-2, the J gene TRBJ2-1; D is possibly TRBD2 (6 bases). Between the trimmed V and J ends, which lost 4 bases and 13 bases, there was a span of 11 bases. The CDR3 contains 11 residues. CDR1 and CDR2 from the germline V gene are SGHTA and FQGNSA. The entire variable domain, with the rest obtained from reference TRBV7-2 and TRBJ2-1, is as follows: GAGVSQSPSNKVTEKGKDVELRCDPISGHTALYWYRQSLGQGLEFLIYFQGNSAPDKSGLPSDRFSAERTGGSVSTLTIQRTQQEDSAVYLCASSWAGTQFFGPGTRLTVL.

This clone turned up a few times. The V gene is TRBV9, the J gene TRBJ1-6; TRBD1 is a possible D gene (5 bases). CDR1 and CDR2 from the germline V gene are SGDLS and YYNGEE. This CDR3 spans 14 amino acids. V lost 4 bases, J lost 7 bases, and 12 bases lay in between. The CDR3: CASSPRQSNSPLHF. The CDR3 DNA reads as TGTGCCAGCAGCCCCCGACAGTCCAATTCACCCCTCCACTTT. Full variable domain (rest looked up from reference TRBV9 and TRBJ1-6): DSGVTQTPKHLITATGQRVTLRCSPRSGDLSVYWYQQSLDQGLQFLIQYYNGEERAKGNILERFSAQQFPDLHSELNLSSLELGDSALYFCASSPRQSNSPLHFGNGTRLTVT.

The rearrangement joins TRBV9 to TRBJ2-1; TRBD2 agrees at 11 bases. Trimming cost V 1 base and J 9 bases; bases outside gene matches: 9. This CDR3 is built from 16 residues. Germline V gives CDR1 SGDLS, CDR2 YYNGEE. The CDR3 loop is CASSVPGLAVSGEQFF. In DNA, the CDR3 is TGTGCCAGCAGCGTACCGGGACTAGCGGTTTCGGGTGAGCAGTTCTTC.

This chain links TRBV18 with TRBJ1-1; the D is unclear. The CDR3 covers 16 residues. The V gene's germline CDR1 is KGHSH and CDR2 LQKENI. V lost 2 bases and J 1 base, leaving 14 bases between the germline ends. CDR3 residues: CASSPGVGVGNTEAFF. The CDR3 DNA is TGTGCCAGCTCACCAGGGGTGGGAGTAGGGAACACTGAAGCTTTCTTT.

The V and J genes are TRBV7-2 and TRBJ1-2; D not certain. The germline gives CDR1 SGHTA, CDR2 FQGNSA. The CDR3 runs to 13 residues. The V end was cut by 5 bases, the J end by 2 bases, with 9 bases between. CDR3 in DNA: TGTGCCAGCAGCCCACATCAGAACTATGGCTACACCTTC. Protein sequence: CASSPHQNYGYTF.

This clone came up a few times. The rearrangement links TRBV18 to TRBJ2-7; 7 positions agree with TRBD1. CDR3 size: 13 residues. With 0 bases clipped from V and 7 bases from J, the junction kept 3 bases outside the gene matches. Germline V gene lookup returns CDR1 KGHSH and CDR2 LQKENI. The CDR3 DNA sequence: TGTGCCAGCTCACCACCGTCAGGGGGTGAGCAGTACTTC. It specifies CASSPPSGGEQYF. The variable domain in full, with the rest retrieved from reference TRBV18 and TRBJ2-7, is NAGVMQNPRHLVRRRGQEARLRCSPMKGHSHVYWYRQLPEEGLKFMVYLQKENIIDESGMPKERFSAEFPKEGPSILRIQQVVRGDSAAYFCASSPPSGGEQYFGPGTRLTVT.

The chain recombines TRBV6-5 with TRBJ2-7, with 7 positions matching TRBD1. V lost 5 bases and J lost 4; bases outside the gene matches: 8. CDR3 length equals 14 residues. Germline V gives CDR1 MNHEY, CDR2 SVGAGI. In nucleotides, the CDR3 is TGTGCCAGCAGTATAACAGGGGTAGCTTACGAGCAGTACTTC. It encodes CASSITGVAYEQYF.